The present entry profiles one T cell receptor beta chain with its context. Its antigen has not been determined. No much larger clone exists at a distance of one base, and base qualities are not known. One collaborating source in Seattle enrolled patients during active infection and followed them longitudinally through the course of disease. Each collaborating institution followed its own protocols to collect whole blood in K2EDTA tubes. For TCRbeta analysis, collaborator samples were shipped as frozen whole blood, as isolated PBMCs, or as DNA extracted from either sample type. The CDR3 starts with the cysteine, ends with the phenylalanine, and has 13 residues. The CDR3 DNA has 39 bases and is translated from base 1. Looking up the germline V gene yields CDR1 SNHLY and CDR2 FYNNEI. V and J are truncated by 6 bases and 2 bases respectively, leaving an intervening sequence of 10 bases. TCRbeta CDR3 regions were amplified from genomic DNA using the immunoSEQ Assay, a bias-controlled multiplex PCR. In the paper's pipeline: Nucleated cell counts per sample were estimated from amplification of reference gene primers within the assay. To quantify the absolute abundance of each unique TCRbeta CDR3 rearrangement, sequence reads were collapsed and filtered. For each sample, productive Simpson clonality was calculated as the square root of Simpson's diversity index across productive rearrangements. The table was pulled from immuneACCESS by TCRdb, which kept in-frame rearrangements only. Such tables lose some clones; where checked, under half of the loss comes from unresolved V genes, and the rest has no known cause. V and J calls plus clone size are reproduced from that table; the DNA served to infer D and trimming. The table for this sample lists about 280,000 clones; about 88% of them were counted only once. Roughly 14% of the sample rests with the top ten.

The sample originates from a study of blood T cell repertoires in COVID-19 (dated by TCRdb to the early 2020s). In terms of the full investigation: The collaborator samples originated in the United States, Italy and Spain and spanned the acute and convalescent phases of COVID-19. The prospective study material was composed of cDNA or gDNA derived from T cells, B-cell-depleted T cells, or PBMCs. The dataset comprised deeply sampled blood TCRbeta repertoires from subjects exposed to, actively infected with, or recovered from COVID-19. The repertoires were released in a freely available public database intended as a resource for research on the immune response to SARS-CoV-2. The samples were drawn from two sources: the first 160 participants of the ongoing ImmuneRACE study, and approximately 1,300 subjects contributed by 6 global collaborators. A de-identified subject ID, COVID-19 status, age in years and sex were almost always included in the sample metadata. Where available, HLA class I and class II types were taken from metadata supplied by the sample provider and were not determined by assay-based typing. Study-level results and caveats: Clinical and demographic metadata were provided uncurated, with the amount varying by source and participant.

The sequencing input was peripheral blood. This TCR came from a woman between 70 and 85 years old with COVID-19, enrolled during active disease. This receptor chain uses TRBV2 and TRBJ1-1; perhaps TRBD1 is the D gene, with 6 bases matching. The DNA sequence follows: TGTGCCAGCAGGAACAGGGAAAACACTGAAGCTTTCTTT. This encodes CASRNRENTEAFF.